The 8 T cell receptor beta chains in this list originate from one sample, sequenced in a study of cytomegalovirus exposure and HLA in healthy donors. The PCR ran on 60 Vbeta and 13 Jbeta primers. Method: immunoSEQ multiplex PCR; TCRdb's copy keeps in-frame clones and lacks some. Counted here are around 29,000 clones, about 62% occurring once; the ten biggest clones make up more than 40%. Sequenced material: PBMCs. The receptor source for this set is a male donor in good health and CMV-seropositive.

The genes are TRBV5-1 and TRBJ1-1; D ambiguous. V lost 3 bases, J lost 4 bases, and 13 bases lay in between. There are 14 residues in the CDR3. Germline V lookup: CDR1 SGHRS, CDR2 YFSETQ. The CDR3 reads CASSSTAAGTEAFF. CDR3 bases: TGCGCCAGCAGCTCGACCGCAGCAGGCACTGAAGCTTTCTTT. Full variable domain (rest looked up from reference TRBV5-1 and TRBJ1-1): KAGVTQTPRYLIKTRGQQVTLSCSPISGHRSVSWYQQTPGQGLQFLFEYFSETQRNKGNFPGRFSGRQFSNSRSEMNVSTLELGDSALYLCASSSTAAGTEAFFGQGTRLTVV.

A word on this clone: The germline gene is not matched at one end of the junction; a read error may be the cause. The chain is built from TRBV6-5 and TRBJ1-1, with 7 bases identical to TRBD1. CDR1 is MNHEY, CDR2 SVGAGI, per germline. This CDR3 contains 12 residues. CDR3 protein: CASTSGPGTVVF. DNA of the CDR3: TGTGCCAGCACCTCGGGTCCCGGGACAGTCGTTTTT.

This clone was observed a handful of times. The J gene is TRBJ1-5, the V gene TRBV30; a possible D gene is TRBD1 (6 bases). CDR1 and CDR2 from the germline V gene are GTSNPN and SVGIG (reference sequence). This CDR3 is 16 amino acids long. With 0 bases removed from V and 6 bases from J, the gap between germline ends came to 18 bases. The CDR3: CAWSVHHGGGGQPQHF. The CDR3 coding sequence is TGTGCCTGGAGTGTACACCATGGGGGGGGCGGTCAGCCCCAGCATTTT. Full variable domain (missing parts from reference TRBV30 and TRBJ1-5): SQTIHQWPATLVQPVGSPLSLECTVEGTSNPNLYWYRQAAGRGLQLLFYSVGIGQISSEVPQNLSASRPQDRQFILSSKKLLLSDSGFYLCAWSVHHGGGGQPQHFGDGTRLSIL.

This clone was found a few times. The chain uses TRBV6-5 and TRBJ1-2, with 12 positions matching TRBD1. V shed 0 bases, J shed 8 bases, and the junction held 7 bases outside the gene matches. Germline CDR1 and CDR2: MNHEY and SVGAGI. This CDR3 has 16 amino acids. CDR3 residues: CASSYSGTGGNRGYTF. CDR3 coding DNA: TGTGCCAGCAGTTACTCAGGGACAGGGGGCAATCGGGGCTACACCTTC.

The table lists this clone with a few counts. The V and J genes are TRBV5-4 and TRBJ2-6; 9 positions match TRBD1. V lost 4 bases, J lost 2 bases, and 7 bases stayed unmatched. This CDR3 has 17 residues. Germline loops: CDR1 SGHNT, CDR2 YYREEE (reference sequence). CDR3 loop: CASSRQGGGAGANVLTF. DNA for the CDR3: TGTGCCAGCAGCCGACAGGGGGGGGGTGCTGGGGCCAACGTCCTGACTTTC.

By share, this clone counts as medium-sized (0.01 to 0.1%). The J gene is TRBJ1-4, the V gene TRBV4-2; the match to TRBD1 covers 10 bases. This CDR3 comprises 16 residues. Germline values: CDR1 LGHNA, CDR2 YNFKEQ. J was trimmed by 7 bases and V by 0 bases; bases with no gene match: 5. The CDR3: CASSQDSGTGVEKLFF. The CDR3 nucleotides read TGTGCCAGCAGCCAAGATTCCGGGACAGGGGTTGAAAAACTGTTTTTT.

This clone has a handful of counts. The chain recombines TRBV7-9 with TRBJ2-5, with D unclear. The CDR3 consists of 14 residues. Germline assignment: CDR1 SEHNR and CDR2 FQNEAQ (reference sequence). Between the trimmed V and J ends, which lost 0 bases and 5 bases, there was a span of 10 bases. The CDR3 DNA follows: TGTGCCAGCAGCTTAGCCCTGGTAGAGGAGACCCAGTACTTC. This encodes CASSLALVEETQYF.

On this clone itself: An end of the junction differs from the germline gene, which may be a read error. V gene TRBV15 combines with J gene TRBJ1-5; tentatively, D is TRBD1 (6 bases). The CDR3 sequence is 16 residues long. CDR1 LNHNV and CDR2 YYDKDF come from the germline V gene (reference sequence). The CDR3 region is CAASRGRGGHDQPQHF. CDR3 bases: TGTGCCGCCAGCAGAGGTCGGGGGGGCCACGATCAGCCCCAGCATTTT.